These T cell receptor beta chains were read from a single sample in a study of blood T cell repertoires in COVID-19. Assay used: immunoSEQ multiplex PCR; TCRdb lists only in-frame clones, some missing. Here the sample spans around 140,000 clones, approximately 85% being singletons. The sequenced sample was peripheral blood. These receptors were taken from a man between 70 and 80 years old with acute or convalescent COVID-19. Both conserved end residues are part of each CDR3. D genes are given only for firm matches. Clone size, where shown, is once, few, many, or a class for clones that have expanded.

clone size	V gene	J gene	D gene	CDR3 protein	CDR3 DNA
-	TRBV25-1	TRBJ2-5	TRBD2	CASSPTQGIAGWKETQYF	TGTGCCAGCAGCCCCACCCAAGGAATAGCGGGATGGAAAGAGACCCAGTACTTC
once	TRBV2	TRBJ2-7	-	CASSPGVRHEQYF	TGTGCCAGCAGTCCAGGGGTAAGACACGAGCAGTACTTC
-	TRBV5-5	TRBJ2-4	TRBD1	CASSSATGGNIQYF	TGTGCCAGCAGCTCGGCGACAGGGGGAAACATTCAGTACTTC
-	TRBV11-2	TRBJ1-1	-	CASSLGLNTEAFF	TGTGCCAGCAGCTTGGGCCTGAACACTGAAGCTTTCTTT
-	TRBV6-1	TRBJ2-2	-	CASSERTSVLGELFF	TGTGCCAGCAGTGAGAGGACATCCGTGCTAGGGGAGCTGTTTTTT
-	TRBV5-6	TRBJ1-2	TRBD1	CASRPGQIYGYTF	TGTGCCAGCAGACCGGGACAGATCTATGGCTACACCTTC
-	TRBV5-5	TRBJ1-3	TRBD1	CASSFGTGAGNTIYF	TGTGCCAGCAGCTTCGGGACAGGGGCTGGAAACACCATATATTTT
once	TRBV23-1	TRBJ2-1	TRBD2	CASSQSQTSGSRRSRDNEQFF	TGCGCCAGCAGTCAATCGCAGACTAGCGGGAGTCGTCGATCTAGGGACAATGAGCAGTTCTTC
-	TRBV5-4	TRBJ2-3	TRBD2	CASPGTSGLRGTDTQYF	TGTGCCAGCCCCGGGACTAGCGGGCTCAGGGGCACAGATACGCAGTATTTT
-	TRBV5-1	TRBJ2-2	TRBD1	CASSFEGAHTGELFF	TGCGCCAGCAGCTTTGAGGGGGCTCACACCGGGGAGCTGTTTTTT
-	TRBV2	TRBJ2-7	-	CASSERGYEQYF	TGTGCCAGCAGTGAACGGGGGTACGAGCAGTACTTC
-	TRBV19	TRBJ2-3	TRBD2	CASQLSGALPGDTQYF	TGTGCCAGCCAGTTAAGCGGGGCCCTGCCAGGGGATACGCAGTATTTT
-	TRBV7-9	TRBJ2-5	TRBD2	CASSLGLAGEETQYF	TGTGCCAGCAGCTTAGGACTAGCGGGGGAAGAGACCCAGTACTTC